Listed here are 22 T cell receptor beta chains from one sample, sequenced in a study of T cell responses to AZD1222 COVID-19 vaccine. TCRdb's copy holds only in-frame clones and misses some; the assay was immunoSEQ multiplex PCR. This sample has some 130,000 clones, with roughly 87% found just once. The sequences come from peripheral blood, collected 28 days after the second AZD1222 dose. The receptors were gathered from an adult who received the AZD1222 COVID-19 vaccine.

V usage is TRBV19 and J usage is TRBJ1-3, with D hard to call. V was trimmed by 5 bases and J by 3 bases, leaving 11 bases between them. CDR3 size: 14 residues. Germline V gene sequence: CDR1 LNHDA, CDR2 SQIVND (reference sequence). This chain's CDR3 is CASSRRSSGNTIYF. The CDR3 coding sequence is TGTGCCAGTAGTCGAAGATCCAGTGGAAACACCATATATTTT.

The rearrangement joins TRBV18 to TRBJ1-3; D gene uncertain. Germline lookup yields CDR1 KGHSH and CDR2 LQKENI. This CDR3 region has 18 residues. Trimming pared 1 base from V and 0 bases from J, leaving 16 bases between. The CDR3 region is CASSPRIRDSNSGNTIYF. The CDR3 coding sequence is TGTGCCAGCTCACCACGAATTAGGGATTCGAACTCTGGAAACACCATATATTTT.

The chain joins TRBV6-5 to TRBJ2-1; no definite D call. V shed 4 bases and J shed 4 bases, with 8 bases lying between them. Germline loops: CDR1 MNHEY, CDR2 SVGAGI. The CDR3 consists of 13 residues. The CDR3 DNA is TGTGCCAGCAGTTCCCGTCGTTACAATGAGCAGTTCTTC. Its protein is CASSSRRYNEQFF.

This clone showed up just once. The rearrangement joins TRBV2 to TRBJ2-2; no clear D. The V end was cut by 5 bases, the J end by 0 bases, with 13 bases between. CDR1 and CDR2 from the germline V gene are SNHLY and FYNNEI. This CDR3 comprises 16 residues. Written as DNA, the CDR3 is TGTGCCAGCAGTCTGAACACTTACGCGAACACCGGGGAGCTGTTTTTT. Translation: CASSLNTYANTGELFF.

CDR3 protein: CASSSIYTRYGATDTQYF. CDR3 in DNA: TGTGCCAGCAGCTCAATTTACACTAGATACGGGGCCACAGATACGCAGTATTTT. The rearrangement links TRBV7-2 to TRBJ2-3; D could derive from TRBD1 or TRBD2 (5 bases each). The V end lost 4 bases, the J end lost 2 bases, and 22 bases lay between the germline ends. Germline V gene data show CDR1 as SGHTA and CDR2 as FQGNSA. The CDR3 loop spans 18 amino acids.

The genes are TRBV19 and TRBJ1-1, with a possible D match to TRBD1 (5 bases). The CDR3 sequence is 13 residues long. In germline, CDR1 is LNHDA, CDR2 SQIVND (reference sequence). The V and J ends lost 6 bases and 0 bases respectively, with 8 bases between them. The CDR3: CASRKGVNTEAFF. The CDR3 DNA is TGTGCCAGTAGGAAAGGGGTGAACACTGAAGCTTTCTTT.

The J gene is TRBJ1-1, the V gene TRBV18, with TRBD1 identical over 7 bases. V gave up 6 bases and J gave up 3 bases; unmatched junction bases: 4. The germline V gene has CDR1 KGHSH and CDR2 LQKENI. The CDR3 is 13 residues long. CDR3 sequence: CASSGTVDTEAFF. Written as DNA, the CDR3 is TGTGCCAGCTCCGGGACAGTGGACACTGAAGCTTTCTTT.

The chain couples TRBV28 to TRBJ1-4; 8 bases fit TRBD1. The CDR3 sequence is 15 residues long. In germline, CDR1 is MDHEN, CDR2 SYDVKM. Trimming at V came to 8 bases and at J to 6 bases, leaving 11 bases not matched to a gene. In DNA form, the CDR3 reads TGTGCCAGCTCCCTCAGGACAGGGATGTATGAAAAACTGTTTTTT. Residues: CASSLRTGMYEKLFF.

V and J are TRBV3-1 (or the pseudogene TRBV3-2) and TRBJ1-2; no clear D gene. V was clipped by 2 bases and J by 5 bases, with 9 bases between them. Germline lookup yields CDR1 LGHDT and CDR2 YNNKEL (reference sequence). The CDR3 is made up of 13 amino acids. CDR3 loop: CASSQNSGYGYTF. The CDR3 DNA sequence: TGTGCCAGCAGCCAAAACAGCGGGTATGGCTACACCTTC.

V is TRBV28 and J is TRBJ1-2; D perhaps matches TRBD1 (6 bases). This CDR3 contains 14 residues. V was pared by 4 bases and J by 7 bases, with 16 bases between. From germline, CDR1 is MDHEN and CDR2 SYDVKM. The CDR3: CASSSPPGDGGYTF. The CDR3, as DNA: TGTGCCAGCAGTTCCCCCCCAGGGGATGGTGGCTACACCTTC.

The sample holds a few counts of this clone. The rearrangement links TRBV19 to TRBJ1-5; no reliable D call. This CDR3 comprises 17 residues. Germline CDR1 is LNHDA and CDR2 is SQIVND (reference sequence). V lost 5 bases to trimming and J lost 0 bases, with 17 bases between them. The CDR3 spells CASSSPPWRYSNQPQHF. CDR3 DNA sequence: TGTGCCAGTAGTTCCCCTCCCTGGAGGTATAGCAATCAGCCCCAGCATTTT.

The chain couples TRBV12-3 or TRBV12-4 to TRBJ1-2; a possible D gene is TRBD1 (5 bases). With 3 bases removed from V and 8 bases from J, the gap between germline ends came to 13 bases. The CDR3 spans 13 residues. CDR3 nucleotide sequence: TGTGCCAGCAGTTTTTCGGGGGTGGACGGCTACACCTTC. This translates into CASSFSGVDGYTF.

The chain is built from TRBV6-5 and TRBJ1-1, with 9 bases matching TRBD1. V shed 6 bases, J shed 4 bases, and the junction held 9 bases outside the gene matches. Germline V gives CDR1 MNHEY, CDR2 SVGAGI. The CDR3 loop spans 15 amino acids. The CDR3 DNA reads as TGTGCCAGCAGAGCCGGGACAGGGAAAGGCACTGAAGCTTTCTTT. This encodes CASRAGTGKGTEAFF.

V usage is TRBV6-1 and J usage is TRBJ1-2; D is ambiguous. The germline gives CDR1 MNHNS, CDR2 SASEGT. V gave up 3 bases and J gave up 8 bases, with 16 bases separating them. CDR3 length equals 14 residues. Here the CDR3 reads CASSDPRRSLGYTF. The CDR3 region has the DNA TGTGCCAGCAGTGACCCCCGACGGAGCCTGGGCTACACCTTC.

CDR3 sequence: CASSLGQAVNTEAFF. CDR3 bases: TGTGCCAGCAGCCTCGGACAGGCTGTGAACACTGAAGCTTTCTTT. The V gene is TRBV7-9, the J gene TRBJ1-1; TRBD1 aligns across 7 bases. Germline CDR1 reads SEHNR; CDR2 reads FQNEAQ (reference sequence). CDR3 length: 15 residues. V lost 5 bases to trimming and J lost 0 bases; unmatched junction nucleotides: 6.

The rearrangement uses TRBV6-1 and TRBJ1-2; weak D call: TRBD1 (5 bases). Germline V gene data show CDR1 as MNHNS and CDR2 as SASEGT. With 1 base removed from V and 4 bases from J, the gap between germline ends came to 10 bases. The length of the CDR3 is 14 residues. CDR3 sequence: CASSEVGGTYGYTF. CDR3 in DNA: TGTGCCAGCAGTGAAGTTGGGGGGACCTATGGCTACACCTTC.

The V and J genes are TRBV30 and TRBJ2-5, with TRBD2 matching over 9 bases. This CDR3 spans 14 amino acids. CDR1 GTSNPN and CDR2 SVGIG come from the germline V gene (reference sequence). Losses at the gene ends were 2 bases for V and 5 bases for J; bases not matched to a gene: 6. The CDR3 loop reads CAWSPGLARETQYF. The CDR3 bases are TGTGCCTGGAGTCCGGGACTAGCACGGGAGACCCAGTACTTC.

V is TRBV5-1 and J is TRBJ1-2, with 7 bases that match TRBD1. Trimming at V came to 3 bases and at J to 1 base, leaving 9 bases not matched to a gene. Germline V gene data show CDR1 as SGHRS and CDR2 as YFSETQ. The CDR3 has 16 residues. The CDR3 sequence is CASSSGRTGDNYGYTF. In nucleotides, the CDR3 is TGCGCCAGCAGCTCAGGGAGGACAGGCGATAACTATGGCTACACCTTC.

The rearrangement links TRBV3-1 (or the pseudogene TRBV3-2) to TRBJ2-3; 12 bases are shared with TRBD2. The V gene's germline CDR1 is LGHDT and CDR2 YNNKEL (reference sequence). The CDR3 length is 16 residues. J lost 2 bases, V lost 4 bases, and 4 bases had no gene match. The CDR3 here is CASSPLAGGPTDTQYF. Written as DNA, the CDR3 is TGTGCCAGCAGCCCGCTAGCGGGGGGGCCCACAGATACGCAGTATTTT.

The V and J genes are TRBV30 and TRBJ2-7; TRBD1 might be the D (6 bases). V was trimmed by 0 bases and J by 4 bases, leaving 13 bases between them. The germline V gene encodes CDR1 GTSNPN and CDR2 SVGIG (reference sequence). This CDR3 is built from 14 residues. The CDR3 spells CAWSVNRARYEQYF. The CDR3 DNA follows: TGTGCCTGGAGTGTTAACAGGGCTCGGTACGAGCAGTACTTC.

V is TRBV10-3 and J is TRBJ1-1, with D possibly matching TRBD1 (6 bases). The ends were cut back, 0 bases at V and 4 bases at J, with 9 bases in the middle. CDR3 length: 14 residues. CDR1 and CDR2 from the germline V gene are ENHRY and SYGVKD. CDR3 bases: TGTGCCATCAGTGAGTCTAGGGGGACCACTGAAGCTTTCTTT. Translating gives CAISESRGTTEAFF.

J is TRBJ1-3 and V is TRBV10-3, with D possibly matching TRBD1 (5 bases). The germline V gene encodes CDR1 ENHRY and CDR2 SYGVKD. This CDR3 comprises 13 residues. V dropped 7 bases and J dropped 6 bases, with 13 bases sitting between them. The CDR3 DNA reads as TGTGCCATCAACTCAGGGAGAGAAAACACCATATATTTT. Encoded protein: CAINSGRENTIYF.